One and the same sample provided the 28 T cell receptor beta chains below, sequenced in a study of shared clonotypes between healthy human individuals. Clones were read by immunoSEQ multiplex PCR, and TCRdb kept only the in-frame ones, dropping some. The repertoire includes around 2.3 million clones, 95% of them detected once, and 0.1% to 0.15% sits in the top ten. Sequencing was carried out using naive CD4+ T cells sorted from blood. Subset in this sample: CD45RA+ positively selected. These receptors all come from a man younger than 35 in good health.

With regard to this clone: The sample contains more than one DNA sequence encoding this CDR3. This rearrangement joins TRBV18 to TRBJ2-7, with 12 positions matching TRBD2. V shed 3 bases, J shed 1 base, and the junction held 1 base outside the gene matches. CDR3 length: 15 residues. CDR1 is KGHSH and CDR2 is LQKENI in the germline V gene. The CDR3 coding sequence is TGTGCCAGCTCACCCGGGACTAGCGGGTCCTACGAGCAGTACTTC. Its protein is CASSPGTSGSYEQYF.

This chain joins TRBV28 and TRBJ2-4; D not resolved. Germline assignment: CDR1 MDHEN and CDR2 SYDVKM. This CDR3 is 17 amino acids long. V was clipped by 6 bases and J by 0 bases, with 18 bases between them. The CDR3 protein is CASRSGEALLAKNIQYF. CDR3 nucleotide sequence: TGTGCCAGCAGATCGGGTGAAGCGCTACTAGCCAAAAACATTCAGTACTTC.

This chain joins TRBV6-6 and TRBJ1-4, with D maybe TRBD1 (6 bases). This CDR3 contains 14 residues. V gave up 2 bases and J gave up 4 bases, with 8 bases separating them. Germline-derived CDR1 and CDR2 are MNHNY and SVGAGI (reference sequence). The CDR3 loop is CASSYGQRNEKLFF. CDR3 sequence (DNA): TGTGCCAGCAGTTACGGACAGCGTAATGAAAAACTGTTTTTT.

The V call is TRBV12-5, the J call TRBJ2-1; 11 bases are a match to TRBD1. Looked up from germline, CDR1 is LGHNT and CDR2 is FRNRAP. The length of the CDR3 is 17 residues. With V trimmed by 0 bases and J by 7 bases, 8 bases remained unmatched. CDR3: CASGLVEGTGGLNEQFF. As DNA, the CDR3 is TGTGCTAGTGGTTTGGTAGAAGGGACAGGGGGTTTGAATGAGCAGTTCTTC. Based on the CDR3 plus reference TRBV12-5 and TRBJ2-1, the full variable domain is DARVTQTPRHKVTEMGQEVTMRCQPILGHNTVFWYRQTMMQGLELLAYFRNRAPLDDSGMPKDRFSAEMPDATLATLKIQPSEPRDSAVYFCASGLVEGTGGLNEQFFGPGTRLTVL.

This chain connects TRBV7-9 to TRBJ2-2; 8 bases map to TRBD2. With 1 base clipped from V and 3 bases from J, the junction kept 4 bases outside the gene matches. This CDR3 has 16 amino acids. The germline V gene has CDR1 SEHNR and CDR2 FQNEAQ (reference sequence). The CDR3 DNA reads as TGTGCCAGCAGCTTAGGAGTAGCGGGGTACACCGGGGAGCTGTTTTTT. Residues: CASSLGVAGYTGELFF.

The chain couples TRBV7-2 to TRBJ2-3; D remains unclear. CDR3 length: 14 residues. Per germline, CDR1 SGHTA and CDR2 FQGNSA. Trimming pared 5 bases from V and 5 bases from J, leaving 14 bases between. DNA of the CDR3: TGTGCCAGCAGCCCAGGACCGGGTGGAGATACGCAGTATTTT. This translates into CASSPGPGGDTQYF.

The rearrangement joins TRBV2 to TRBJ1-1; no clear D. V gave up 7 bases and J gave up 0 bases, with 12 bases separating them. The CDR3 consists of 14 residues. Per germline, CDR1 SNHLY and CDR2 FYNNEI. The CDR3 here is CASTQESMNTEAFF. In DNA, the CDR3 is TGTGCCAGCACCCAGGAGTCAATGAACACTGAAGCTTTCTTT.

The V call is TRBV7-9, the J call TRBJ1-3; D unclear. The V end lost 0 bases, the J end lost 7 bases, and 16 bases lay between the germline ends. This CDR3 is 16 amino acids long. Germline V gene data show CDR1 as SEHNR and CDR2 as FQNEAQ (reference sequence). The CDR3 protein is CASSLAVGSRLNTIYF. The CDR3 nucleotides read TGTGCCAGCAGCTTAGCGGTGGGATCGCGGCTCAACACCATATATTTT.

The chain combines TRBV6-1 with TRBJ2-7, with D tentatively TRBD2 (7 bases). V was clipped by 1 base and J by 4 bases, with 14 bases between them. This CDR3 has 15 residues. In germline, CDR1 is MNHNS, CDR2 SASEGT. The CDR3: CASSEVTGGWYEQYF. CDR3 DNA: TGTGCCAGCAGTGAAGTCACGGGGGGCTGGTACGAGCAGTACTTC.

With regard to this clone: The same CDR3 is also encoded by other DNA sequences in this sample. Here the CDR3 DNA reads TGTGCCAGCTCACCCGGGCAGGGGGCGTTTGGCTACACCTTC. It yields the protein CASSPGQGAFGYTF. The chain employs TRBV18 and TRBJ1-2, with 8 bases identical to TRBD1. The V and J ends lost 3 bases and 7 bases, in that order; junction bases with no gene match: 7. The germline V gene encodes CDR1 KGHSH and CDR2 LQKENI. The CDR3 sequence is 14 residues long.

J is TRBJ2-3 and V is TRBV10-3; TRBD2 matches at 14 bases. This CDR3 spans 18 amino acids. V gave up 4 bases and J gave up 0 bases; unmatched junction bases: 6. Germline CDR1 ENHRY, CDR2 SYGVKD. CDR3 DNA: TGTGCCATCAGTGTTAGACTAGCGGGGGGGCCCAGCACAGATACGCAGTATTTT. This gives the protein CAISVRLAGGPSTDTQYF.

The J gene is TRBJ1-4, the V gene TRBV5-8; D gene unclear. The CDR3 runs 13 residues. The V and J ends lost 4 bases and 0 bases respectively, with 4 bases between them. CDR1 and CDR2 (germline): SGHTS, YDEGEE. CDR3 protein: CASSRATNEKLFF. CDR3 nucleotides: TGTGCCAGCAGCCGTGCAACTAATGAAAAACTGTTTTTT.

The chain joins TRBV25-1 to TRBJ2-7; D might be TRBD1 or TRBD2, each matching 5 bases. This CDR3 region has 15 residues. V gave up 1 base and J gave up 3 bases, with 13 bases separating them. Looked up from germline, CDR1 is MGHDK and CDR2 is SYGVNS. CDR3 protein: CASSESGTENYEQYF. In nucleotides, the CDR3 is TGTGCCAGCAGTGAATCCGGGACCGAGAACTACGAGCAGTACTTC.

The chain has TRBV5-6 and TRBJ2-2; 10 nucleotides match TRBD2. The CDR3 loop spans 15 amino acids. CDR1 and CDR2 (germline): SGHDT, YYEEEE. V lost 7 bases and J lost 4; bases outside the gene matches: 7. In DNA form, the CDR3 reads TGTGCCAGCGGAATAGCGGGAGGAGGCACCGGGGAGCTGTTTTTT. Its protein is CASGIAGGGTGELFF.

Concerning this clone itself: Other nucleotide sequences in the sample specify the same CDR3. The rearrangement links TRBV30 to TRBJ1-5; D gene ambiguous. Germline assignment: CDR1 GTSNPN and CDR2 SVGIG (reference sequence). This CDR3 is built from 12 residues. V lost 1 base to trimming and J lost 6 bases, with 7 bases between them. CDR3 DNA sequence: TGTGCCTGGAGTGGACCGGGTCAGCCCCAGCATTTT. Amino acid sequence: CAWSGPGQPQHF.

The chain couples TRBV6-5 to TRBJ2-6; the D is unclear. The V gene's germline CDR1 is MNHEY and CDR2 SVGAGI. V lost 0 bases to trimming and J lost 2 bases, with 8 bases between them. This CDR3 spans 16 amino acids. Here the CDR3 reads CASSYSLTPGANVLTF. CDR3 sequence (DNA): TGTGCCAGCAGTTACTCGTTGACTCCTGGGGCCAACGTCCTGACTTTC.

This chain links TRBV5-1 with TRBJ2-5, with D possibly being TRBD1 (5 bases). CDR1 is SGHRS and CDR2 is YFSETQ in the germline V gene. This CDR3 is built from 15 residues. V lost 3 bases and J 2 bases, leaving 14 bases between the germline ends. The CDR3 DNA is TGCGCCAGCAGCTCCCAAGGGGCAGGACAAGAGACCCAGTACTTC. It codes for CASSSQGAGQETQYF.

This sequence joins TRBV9 and TRBJ2-7; D is undetermined. The CDR3 sequence is 12 residues long. V was shortened by 0 bases and J by 3 bases, with 4 bases between the two germline ends. Germline-derived CDR1 and CDR2 are SGDLS and YYNGEE. The CDR3 region is CASSVDHYEQYF. In DNA form, the CDR3 reads TGTGCCAGCAGCGTAGACCACTACGAGCAGTACTTC.

The gene calls are TRBV4-2 and TRBJ2-5; D not resolved. The CDR3 covers 13 residues. Germline V gene sequence: CDR1 LGHNA, CDR2 YNFKEQ. V was pared by 0 bases and J by 1 base, with 3 bases between. CDR3 amino acids: CASSQEVQETQYF. The CDR3 DNA sequence: TGTGCCAGCAGCCAAGAGGTCCAAGAGACCCAGTACTTC.

The V call is TRBV7-9, the J call TRBJ2-7, with D perhaps assigned TRBD1 or TRBD2 (5 bases each). CDR3 length: 15 residues. The V and J ends lost 3 bases and 4 bases respectively, with 16 bases between them. Looked up from germline, CDR1 is SEHNR and CDR2 is FQNEAQ (reference sequence). CDR3 loop: CASSLVGPQAYEQYF. The CDR3 nucleotides read TGTGCCAGCAGCTTGGTGGGACCACAAGCGTACGAGCAGTACTTC.

The V call is TRBV6-5, the J call TRBJ2-4; TRBD2 matches 10 bases. With 6 bases clipped from V and 1 base from J, the junction kept 3 bases outside the gene matches. Germline loops: CDR1 MNHEY, CDR2 SVGAGI. The CDR3 contains 15 residues. Here the CDR3 DNA reads TGTGCCAGCAGGAGACTAGCGGGCGCCAAAAACATTCAGTACTTC. This gives the protein CASRRLAGAKNIQYF.

This chain uses TRBV4-2 with TRBJ2-3, with D maybe TRBD2 (7 bases). CDR1 is LGHNA and CDR2 is YNFKEQ in the germline V gene. Trimming cost V 5 bases and J 6 bases, with 15 bases left between them. The CDR3 runs 14 residues. This CDR3 reads CASSRGGGGDTQYF. DNA of the CDR3: TGTGCCAGCAGCAGAGGGGGGGGAGGTGATACGCAGTATTTT.

CDR3: CASSLFGQGFDEQFF. The DNA for the CDR3 is TGCGCCAGCAGCTTGTTTGGGCAGGGGTTCGATGAGCAGTTCTTC. The rearrangement joins TRBV5-1 to TRBJ2-1, with D tentatively TRBD1 (6 bases). Trimming took 1 base from V and 8 from J, leaving 16 bases between them. This CDR3 has 15 residues. CDR1 is SGHRS and CDR2 is YFSETQ in the germline V gene.

This chain joins TRBV29-1 and TRBJ1-4; D is possibly TRBD1 (5 bases). Germline V gives CDR1 SQVTM, CDR2 ANQGSEA. CDR3 length: 16 amino acids. Trimming took 4 bases from V and 0 from J, leaving 15 bases between them. The CDR3 DNA is TGCAGCGTTGGGGACGGGCGGGGAACAACTAATGAAAAACTGTTTTTT. Translating it yields CSVGDGRGTTNEKLFF. The complete variable domain, with remaining parts taken from reference TRBV29-1 and TRBJ1-4, reads SAVISQKPSRDICQRGTSLTIQCQVDSQVTMMFWYRQQPGQSLTLIATANQGSEATYESGFVIDKFPISRPNLTFSTLTVSNMSPEDSSIYLCSVGDGRGTTNEKLFFGSGTQLSVL.

This chain links TRBV2 with TRBJ2-2; D gene uncertain. CDR3 length equals 15 residues. Germline CDR1 is SNHLY and CDR2 is FYNNEI. Trimming removed 5 bases at V and 5 bases at J, with 15 bases between. CDR3 amino acids: CASSPRADGTGELFF. CDR3 DNA sequence: TGTGCCAGCAGTCCCCGTGCAGACGGGACCGGGGAGCTGTTTTTT.

J is TRBJ1-5 and V is TRBV21-1. TRBV21-1 is described as a pseudogene. The CDR3 contains 12 residues. CDR3 residues: CASRSSNQPQHF. Here the CDR3 DNA reads TGTGCCAGCCGATCAAGCAATCAGCCCCAGCATTTT.

The J gene is TRBJ2-1, the V gene TRBV18, with TRBD2 matching 12 bases. The CDR3 totals 19 residues. Germline V CDR1 and CDR2: KGHSH, LQKENI. After removal of 3 bases from V and 5 bases from J, the junction contained 14 bases not matched to a gene. The CDR3 bases are TGTGCCAGCTCACCCCCGGGACTAGCGGGCGGCGGGAAGGACAATGAGCAGTTCTTC. Encoded protein: CASSPPGLAGGGKDNEQFF.

V usage is TRBV5-1 and J usage is TRBJ2-5; 8 bases map to TRBD1. The germline V gene encodes CDR1 SGHRS and CDR2 YFSETQ. CDR3 length equals 15 residues. The ends lost 4 bases at V and 2 bases at J; junction bases unmatched: 7. The DNA for the CDR3 is TGCGCCAGCAGCCGCAGGGACAGGAGACAAGAGACCCAGTACTTC. Protein product: CASSRRDRRQETQYF.